The 2 T cell receptor beta chains given below trace back to one sample, sequenced in a study of blood T cell repertoires in COVID-19. Repertoires were generated with immunoSEQ multiplex PCR, while TCRdb's copy carries only in-frame clones and drops some. The table has some 140,000 clones, almost 85% seen once; the top ten hold 5% to 6%. The source material was PBMCs or T cells enriched from blood (not recorded which). The receptors shown here come from a man aged 35 to 55 with acute COVID-19.

The CDR3 DNA is TGTGCCAGCAGCTTAGACAGGGGAGGTGGAAACACCATATATTTT. It encodes CASSLDRGGGNTIYF. This sequence joins TRBV5-4 and TRBJ1-3; 8 bases are a match to TRBD1. Trimming took 2 bases from V and 3 from J; bases not matched to a gene: 4. There are 15 residues in the CDR3. Germline V gives CDR1 SGHNT, CDR2 YYREEE (reference sequence). Looking up the rest from reference TRBV5-4 and TRBJ1-3 gives the full variable domain: ETGVTQSPTHLIKTRGQQVTLRCSSQSGHNTVSWYQQALGQGPQFIFQYYREEENGRGNFPPRFSGLQFPNYSSELNVNALELDDSALYLCASSLDRGGGNTIYFGEGSWLTVV.

V usage is TRBV15 and J usage is TRBJ1-2; the match to TRBD1 covers 7 bases. Trimming cost V 0 bases and J 8 bases; bases outside gene matches: 3. Germline assignment: CDR1 LNHNV and CDR2 YYDKDF (reference sequence). The CDR3 runs 13 residues. CDR3 bases: TGTGCCACCAGCAGAGAACAGGGGTTAGGCTACACCTTC. Protein product: CATSREQGLGYTF.